This passage covers 29 T cell receptor beta chains from one sample sequenced in a study of CD8 T cells in Susac syndrome. RNA in amounts of roughly 0.45 to 1 ug was reverse transcribed with random hexamers. One entry per CDR3 protein, called by TCRdb with MiXCR from the immunoSEQ multiplex PCR reads. The sample lists fewer than 150,000 distinct CDR3 sequences; about 90% were seen once. Sequenced input: CD8+ T cells from PBMCs. The receptors were gathered from a human donor with multiple sclerosis.

The CDR3 DNA follows: TGCAGCGTTGAAGTCGGGGACAGGGCCTACGAGCAGTACTTC. Its translation is CSVEVGDRAYEQYF. The V call is TRBV29-1, the J call TRBJ2-7, with TRBD1 matching over 9 bases. J lost 2 bases, V lost 1 base, and 3 bases had no gene match. This CDR3 region has 14 residues. Germline V lookup: CDR1 SQVTM, CDR2 ANQGSEA.

This clonotype was counted a few times. The gene calls are TRBV4-3 and TRBJ1-2; the D is unclear. The CDR3 runs 15 residues. V was cut by 5 bases and J by 4 bases, with 17 bases left in between. CDR1 is LGHNA, CDR2 YSLEER, per germline. CDR3 sequence reads: CASSLGGPRVYGYTF. The CDR3 nucleotides read TGCGCCAGCAGCTTGGGTGGACCACGGGTCTATGGCTACACCTTC.

This clonotype has only one observation. The V and J genes are TRBV12-3 or TRBV12-4 and TRBJ1-1; no definite D call. V was clipped by 3 bases and J by 0 bases, with 8 bases between them. This CDR3 spans 14 amino acids. The CDR3 nucleotides are TGTGCCAGCAGTTTCGGGCAGGTGAACACTGAAGCTTTCTTT. Translating gives CASSFGQVNTEAFF.

This rearrangement joins TRBV1 to TRBJ1-2; TRBD1 is the table's D call, not checked against the DNA. TRBV1 is recorded as a pseudogene. The CDR3 is 14 amino acids. The CDR3 sequence: CTSSQEGAGYGYTF. The CDR3 nucleotides are TGCACCAGCAGCCAAGAAGGGGCAGGGTATGGCTACACCTTC.

The genes are TRBV4-2 and TRBJ1-1, with 10 positions matching TRBD1. Trimming took 4 bases from V and 0 from J; bases not matched to a gene: 5. The CDR3 runs to 16 residues. Germline lookup yields CDR1 LGHNA and CDR2 YNFKEQ. The CDR3 region is CASSPGTGVMNTEAFF. As DNA, the CDR3 is TGTGCCAGCAGCCCCGGGACAGGGGTCATGAACACTGAAGCTTTCTTT.

The chain uses TRBV7-9 and TRBJ1-4; 10 positions match TRBD1. The V and J ends lost 8 bases and 8 bases, in that order; junction bases with no gene match: 14. This CDR3 is 16 amino acids long. Germline CDR1 SEHNR, CDR2 FQNEAQ (reference sequence). The CDR3 nucleotides read TGTGCCAGCTTTCCGCCTCCCGGGACAGGGGAAGAAAAACTGTTTTTT. Residues: CASFPPPGTGEEKLFF. The complete variable domain, with remaining parts taken from reference TRBV7-9 and TRBJ1-4, reads DTGVSQNPRHKITKRGQNVTFRCDPISEHNRLYWYRQTLGQGPEFLTYFQNEAQLEKSRLLSDRFSAERPKGSFSTLEIQRTEQGDSAMYLCASFPPPGTGEEKLFFGSGTQLSVL.

This chain links TRBV20-1 with TRBJ2-3; TRBD1 matches 10 bases. CDR1 and CDR2 (germline): DFQATT, SNEGSKA (reference sequence). The J segment lost 6 bases and the V segment lost 2 bases, leaving 8 bases of the junction unmatched. This CDR3 has 15 residues. In DNA, the CDR3 is TGCAGTGCTAGAACCGGGACAGGGGCCTGGGATACGCAGTATTTT. It encodes CSARTGTGAWDTQYF.

The sample holds a few counts of this clonotype. This CDR3 is CSARSLTSGSYEQYF. The CDR3 DNA follows: TGCAGTGCTAGATCCCTAACTAGCGGGAGCTACGAGCAGTACTTC. The V and J genes are TRBV20-1 and TRBJ2-7; 11 nucleotides agree with TRBD2. The CDR3 contains 15 residues. The V segment lost 2 bases and the J segment 3 bases; nucleotides outside the gene matches: 6. CDR1 DFQATT and CDR2 SNEGSKA come from the germline V gene (reference sequence).

The gene calls are TRBV29-1 and TRBJ1-1, with D unresolved. Trimming pared 3 bases from V and 11 bases from J, leaving 13 bases between. This CDR3 has 11 amino acids. Germline V gene sequence: CDR1 SQVTM, CDR2 ANQGSEA. CDR3 DNA: TGCAGCGTTGATAGGGAAGCGATTGCTTTCTTT. As protein: CSVDREAIAFF.

The chain employs TRBV7-9 and TRBJ2-7, with TRBD2 matching 7 bases. The CDR3 length is 14 residues. With V trimmed by 5 bases and J by 10 bases, 14 bases remained unmatched. The germline CDR1 and CDR2 sequences are SEHNR and FQNEAQ (reference sequence). The CDR3 loop is CASSPQAGPYHQYF. CDR3 DNA: TGTGCCAGCAGCCCCCAAGCGGGACCCTACCACCAGTACTTC. Drawing the rest from reference TRBV7-9 and TRBJ2-7, the complete variable domain is DTGVSQNPRHKITKRGQNVTFRCDPISEHNRLYWYRQTLGQGPEFLTYFQNEAQLEKSRLLSDRFSAERPKGSFSTLEIQRTEQGDSAMYLCASSPQAGPYHQYFGPGTRLTVT.

The chain recombines TRBV12-5 with TRBJ2-7, with a tentative D call TRBD1 (6 bases). The germline CDR1 and CDR2 sequences are LGHNT and FRNRAP. CDR3 size: 15 residues. V dropped 2 bases and J dropped 3 bases, with 14 bases sitting between them. The CDR3 DNA is TGTGCTAGTGGTTTGCCCCTGGACAGAATCTACGAGCAGTACTTC. This encodes CASGLPLDRIYEQYF.

The chain uses TRBV12-5 and TRBJ1-4; D uncertain. This CDR3 has 14 residues. Germline V gives CDR1 LGHNT, CDR2 FRNRAP. Trimming cost V 7 bases and J 3 bases, with 12 bases left between them. The CDR3 nucleotides read TGTGCTAGTGTTCCAGACCTCTCTAATGAAAAACTGTTTTTT. Its protein is CASVPDLSNEKLFF.

J is TRBJ2-1 and V is TRBV27, with 12 nucleotides matching TRBD1. Germline lookup yields CDR1 MNHEY and CDR2 SMNVEV (reference sequence). V lost 5 bases to trimming and J lost 1 base; unmatched junction nucleotides: 9. CDR3 length: 18 residues. The CDR3 coding sequence is TGTGCCAGCAGTCGGGTTGGGACAGGGGGCCCATCCTACAATGAGCAGTTCTTC. Translated: CASSRVGTGGPSYNEQFF.

The V call is TRBV25-1, the J call TRBJ1-1, with D possibly matching TRBD1 (5 bases). This CDR3 comprises 13 residues. Germline CDR1 MGHDK, CDR2 SYGVNS. The V and J ends lost 6 bases and 3 bases respectively, with 11 bases between them. The CDR3 sequence: CASSPDSHTEAFF. The CDR3 nucleotides are TGTGCCAGCAGCCCCGACAGTCACACTGAAGCTTTCTTT.

In its sample, this clonotype was seen once. The genes are TRBV6-2 or TRBV6-3 and TRBJ1-3; D may be TRBD1 (5 bases). The CDR3 covers 15 residues. CDR1 and CDR2 (germline): MNHEY, SVGEGT. Trimming shortened V by 7 bases and J by 0 bases, and 13 bases separated the two germline ends. The DNA for the CDR3 is TGTGCCAGCACGGCAGGGCCCTACTCTGGAAACACCATATATTTT. This encodes CASTAGPYSGNTIYF.

This clonotype appeared a few times. The chain couples TRBV29-1 to TRBJ2-7; D may correspond to TRBD1 or TRBD2 (5 bases each). The CDR3 loop spans 14 amino acids. Germline loops: CDR1 SQVTM, CDR2 ANQGSEA. V gave up 3 bases and J gave up 3 bases, with 15 bases separating them. CDR3 coding DNA: TGCAGCGTTGAGGGACCTCAAACCTACTACGAGCAGTACTTC. This gives the protein CSVEGPQTYYEQYF.

The gene calls are TRBV29-1 and TRBJ2-1, with D unresolved. Germline CDR1 SQVTM, CDR2 ANQGSEA. This CDR3 has 11 residues. V gave up 4 bases and J gave up 4 bases, with 5 bases separating them. This chain's CDR3 is CSVVGYNEQFF. The CDR3 region has the DNA TGCAGCGTTGTAGGGTACAATGAGCAGTTCTTC.

J is TRBJ1-4 and V is TRBV12-3 or TRBV12-4; a weak D match, TRBD1 (5 bases). Trimming pared 7 bases from V and 5 bases from J, leaving 14 bases between. The CDR3 runs to 14 residues. CDR3 in amino acids: CASNLQGINEKLFF. CDR3 DNA sequence: TGTGCCAGCAACCTTCAGGGAATCAATGAAAAACTGTTTTTT.

The chain joins TRBV5-4 to TRBJ2-5; 10 bases fit TRBD2. V dropped 4 bases and J dropped 2; count of bases not matched to a gene: 8. The CDR3 sequence is 16 residues long. The germline CDR1 and CDR2 sequences are SGHNT and YYREEE (reference sequence). In nucleotides, the CDR3 is TGTGCCAGCAGCCAACCGGGACTAGCGTTTCAAGAGACCCAGTACTTC. Translating gives CASSQPGLAFQETQYF.

The J gene is TRBJ1-2, the V gene TRBV24-1; D gene ambiguous. With 0 bases removed from V and 2 bases from J, the gap between germline ends came to 15 bases. The CDR3 contains 17 residues. CDR1 and CDR2 (germline): KGHDR, SFDVKD. CDR3 bases: TGTGCCACCAGTGATTTGCAAGAATTGACGGCCAACTATGGCTACACCTTC. Translated, it gives CATSDLQELTANYGYTF.

The gene calls are TRBV7-9 and TRBJ2-1; 7 bases are a match to TRBD2. This CDR3 region has 16 residues. V was clipped by 0 bases and J by 5 bases; unmatched bases: 7. Germline V gives CDR1 SEHNR, CDR2 FQNEAQ (reference sequence). The CDR3 DNA sequence: TGTGCCAGCAGCTTAGCAAACTTTGCGGGAGACAATGAGCAGTTCTTC. Protein product: CASSLANFAGDNEQFF.

The chain is built from TRBV29-1 and TRBJ1-2, with 8 bases aligning to TRBD1. This CDR3 region has 14 residues. The junction had 4 bases not matched to a gene; V was cut back by 4 bases and J by 0 bases. Looked up from germline, CDR1 is SQVTM and CDR2 is ANQGSEA. The CDR3 coding sequence is TGCAGCGTTGTTTGGACAGGGACTAACTATGGCTACACCTTC. It specifies CSVVWTGTNYGYTF.

The CDR3 DNA sequence: TGTGCCAGCAGTTTGGGCGGGGGAGGCTTTGAGCAGTTCTTC. This sequence encodes CASSLGGGGFEQFF. The V gene is TRBV12-3 or TRBV12-4, the J gene TRBJ2-1; TRBD2 matches 7 bases. The CDR3 runs 14 residues. V lost 3 bases, J lost 9 bases, and 8 bases stayed unmatched.

The chain employs TRBV27 and TRBJ2-1; D not resolved. The length of the CDR3 is 13 residues. Trimming removed 6 bases at V and 6 bases at J, with 12 bases between. Per the germline V gene, CDR1 is MNHEY and CDR2 is SMNVEV (reference sequence). CDR3 nucleotides: TGTGCCAGCAGCCTCGACTCCAGCAATGAGCAGTTCTTC. Translation: CASSLDSSNEQFF.

The chain uses TRBV6-5 and TRBJ1-1, with D perhaps matching TRBD1 (5 bases). The CDR3 sequence is 17 residues long. The germline V gene encodes CDR1 MNHEY and CDR2 SVGAGI. V shed 2 bases and J shed 1 base, with 17 bases lying between them. The CDR3 DNA reads TGTGCCAGCAGTTACCTCTCGGGAGTGCAGGGGAACACTGAAGCTTTCTTT. Translating it yields CASSYLSGVQGNTEAFF.

The rearrangement links TRBV6-2 or TRBV6-3 to TRBJ2-2, with a tentative D call TRBD1 (5 bases). Germline V gene data show CDR1 as MNHEY and CDR2 as SVGEGT. V lost 5 bases and J lost 4, with 20 bases in between. The CDR3 consists of 17 residues. The CDR3 coding sequence is TGTGCCAGCAGTCCTTGGGGCGCCGCAATGGGCACCGGGGAGCTGTTTTTT. Its protein is CASSPWGAAMGTGELFF.

The chain joins TRBV7-6 to TRBJ1-1, with D tentatively TRBD1 (6 bases). Germline CDR1 reads SGHVS; CDR2 reads FNYEAQ. CDR3 length: 14 amino acids. Trimming took off 1 base at V and 5 bases at J, with 11 bases between the two ends. CDR3 coding DNA: TGTGCCAGCAGCTTAGGGGGAGGGGGAACTGAAGCTTTCTTT. As protein: CASSLGGGGTEAFF.

The J gene is TRBJ2-7, the V gene TRBV4-1; 11 bases map to TRBD1. V shed 2 bases, J shed 0 bases, and the junction held 6 bases outside the gene matches. The germline gives CDR1 MGHRA, CDR2 YSYEKL. The CDR3 consists of 17 residues. CDR3 region: CASSQLPGQGDSYEQYF. DNA of the CDR3: TGCGCCAGCAGCCAATTACCGGGACAGGGGGACTCCTACGAGCAGTACTTC.

This clonotype occurred once. The rearrangement links TRBV9 to TRBJ1-1; the D is unclear. CDR3 size: 13 residues. With 5 bases removed from V and 4 bases from J, the gap between germline ends came to 12 bases. CDR1 is SGDLS, CDR2 YYNGEE, per germline. This CDR3 is CASSQVPGTEAFF. For the CDR3, the DNA is TGTGCCAGCAGTCAGGTTCCGGGCACTGAAGCTTTCTTT.